Here is one T cell receptor beta chain with its context. What it binds is unknown. This sample is drawn from a study of somatic mutations in cytotoxic T cells in rheumatoid arthritis. Regarding the study as a whole: Measured CD8+ T-cell clonality, a value compared between rheumatoid arthritis patients and age-matched healthy controls, did not differ significantly. An age-related increase in CD8+ clonality was seen in rheumatoid arthritis patients but not in healthy controls.

Positive magnetic bead selection was used to isolate CD4+ and CD8+ cells; purity was checked by flow cytometry. Trimming removed 3 bases from V and 5 bases from J; junction bases left unmatched: 3. The CDR3 loop spans 14 amino acids. CDR1 is SGHTA, CDR2 FQGNSA, per germline. Assay: immunoSEQ multiplex PCR; the TCRdb copy retains only in-frame clones and omits some. This sample has some 15,000 clones, with around 77% found just once. This rearrangement joins TRBV7-2 to TRBJ2-5; 10 bases are shared with TRBD2. The sequencing sample was made of CD8+ T cells sorted from blood. This sequence originates from an adult with rheumatoid arthritis. The CDR3 sequence is CASSLGLAHETQYF. DNA of the CDR3: TGTGCCAGCAGCTTGGGACTAGCGCATGAGACCCAGTACTTC. The complete variable domain, with remaining parts taken from reference TRBV7-2 and TRBJ2-5, reads GAGVSQSPSNKVTEKGKDVELRCDPISGHTALYWYRQSLGQGLEFLIYFQGNSAPDKSGLPSDRFSAERTGGSVSTLTIQRTQQEDSAVYLCASSLGLAHETQYFGPGTRLLVL.